This is a list of T cell receptor beta chains from one sample in a study of shared clonotypes between healthy human individuals. Here immunoSEQ multiplex PCR was the method, and the copy in TCRdb shows in-frame clones only, minus some. Of 1,100,000 or so clones detected, approximately 78% appear once; the ten largest clones hold approximately 0.5%. Sequencing was done on a sample of memory CD4+ T cells from PBMCs. These receptors came from a man between 18 and 35 years old in good health. Some clones in this sample may be carry-over from other donors' samples. Both conserved end residues are part of each CDR3. A D gene is named only where the DNA matches it firmly. Not all rows give a size; the values are once, few, many and, for expanded clones, a class.

clone size,V gene,J gene,D gene,CDR3 protein,CDR3 DNA
.,TRBV5-4,TRBJ2-5,TRBD2,CASSFRGEETQYF,TGTGCCAGCAGCTTCCGGGGGGAAGAGACCCAGTACTTC
.,TRBV5-1,TRBJ2-5,.,CASSLAGLRGTQYF,TGCGCCAGCAGCTTGGCAGGGCTCCGAGGGACCCAGTACTTC
few,TRBV5-1,TRBJ1-1,.,CASSLVGRNTEAFF,TGCGCCAGCAGCTTGGTAGGGAGGAACACTGAAGCTTTCTTT
.,TRBV18,TRBJ1-5,TRBD1,CASSPDRNQPQHF,TGTGCCAGCTCACCGGACAGGAATCAGCCCCAGCATTTT
.,TRBV5-6,TRBJ1-4,TRBD1,CASSGATGNREKLFF,TGTGCCAGCAGCGGGGCGACAGGGAATCGTGAAAAACTGTTTTTT
.,TRBV6-5,TRBJ1-1,.,CASSYSFARLTEAFF,TGTGCCAGCAGTTACTCGTTTGCGAGGTTGACTGAAGCTTTCTTT
.,TRBV7-2,TRBJ2-3,.,CASSLYPHTDTQYF,TGTGCCAGCAGCTTATACCCTCACACAGATACGCAGTATTTT
.,TRBV7-9,TRBJ2-7,TRBD2,CASSLGLAGVSYEQYF,TGTGCCAGCAGCTTGGGACTAGCGGGAGTCTCCTACGAGCAGTACTTC
.,TRBV25-1,TRBJ1-5,.,CASSLTGGDQPQHF,TGTGCCAGCAGTCTGACAGGAGGGGATCAGCCCCAGCATTTT
.,TRBV28,TRBJ1-2,TRBD1,CASSLGTGPYGYTF,TGTGCCAGCAGTTTAGGGACAGGGCCCTATGGCTACACCTTC